Listed below are T cell receptor beta chains from one sample, sequenced in a study of T cell responses to AZD1222 COVID-19 vaccine. This table comes from immunoSEQ multiplex PCR, and its TCRdb copy is limited to in-frame clones, with some not included. The repertoire holds about 110,000 clones, with about 90% as singletons. The input for sequencing was peripheral blood, taken on day 0 of AZD1222 vaccination. The receptors stem from an adult in good health. CDR3s include the opening cysteine and the closing phenylalanine or tryptophan. The order of the fields is D gene, clone size, V gene, J gene, CDR3 DNA, CDR3 protein. D genes are given only for firm matches. Expanded clones get a size class; other rows say once, few or many, or leave the size out.

TRBD1	-	TRBV18	TRBJ1-3	TGTGCCAGCTCACCACTCAAGACAGGGTATGGAAACACCATATATTTT	CASSPLKTGYGNTIYF
TRBD1	-	TRBV24-1	TRBJ2-2	TGTGCCACCAGTGATTTTGGGACAGGGGCGAACACCGGGGAGCTGTTTTTT	CATSDFGTGANTGELFF
-	once	TRBV18	TRBJ1-6	TGTGCCAGCTCACCAAGACAGGACTCCTATAATTCACCCCTCCACTTT	CASSPRQDSYNSPLHF
TRBD1	-	TRBV7-9	TRBJ1-3	TGTGCCAGCAGCCCTAGACAGGGAACAGGAATAGACACCATATATTTT	CASSPRQGTGIDTIYF
TRBD2	-	TRBV27	TRBJ2-3	TGTGCCAGCAGTTTATTTAGCGGGGCGATGGGAGCAGATACGCAGTATTTT	CASSLFSGAMGADTQYF
TRBD1	-	TRBV4-3	TRBJ1-2	TGCGCCAGCAGCCAAGATCGCGGCGGTACAGGGGATGGCTACACCTTC	CASSQDRGGTGDGYTF
-	-	TRBV3-1/TRBV3-2	TRBJ1-2	TGTGCCAGCAGCACCCCGGAAGGACTCGATGGCTACACCTTC	CASSTPEGLDGYTF
TRBD1	-	TRBV19	TRBJ1-2	TGTGCCAGTAGCGACAGGGGGCGAAGAGGCTACACCTTC	CASSDRGRRGYTF
-	-	TRBV11-3	TRBJ2-1	TGTGCCAGCAGCTTAGGCGGGACGGCCGACAATGAGCAGTTCTTC	CASSLGGTADNEQFF
TRBD2	-	TRBV4-3	TRBJ2-3	TGCGCCAGCAGCCCGACTAGCGGGAGGGTCCTCACAGATACGCAGTATTTT	CASSPTSGRVLTDTQYF
TRBD1	few	TRBV30	TRBJ1-3	TGTGCCTGGAAAGGGGGCGGAAACACCATATATTTT	CAWKGGGNTIYF
TRBD1	-	TRBV24-1	TRBJ2-7	TGTGCCACCAGTGCCGATCATACAGGGGACGAGCAGTACTTC	CATSADHTGDEQYF
-	few	TRBV19	TRBJ1-3	TGTGCCAGTAGTCGGCAGCTCTCTGGAAACACCATATATTTT	CASSRQLSGNTIYF
-	-	TRBV27	TRBJ1-2	TGTGCCAGCAGTCCCCGGGACGTAGACTATGGCTACACCTTC	CASSPRDVDYGYTF
-	few	TRBV5-6	TRBJ1-4	TGTGCCAGCAGCTTGACTTCAGCTCGGGAAAAACTGTTTTTT	CASSLTSAREKLFF
-	-	TRBV3-1/TRBV3-2	TRBJ1-1	TGTGCCAGCAGCCAAGATGTTCACCCCTCGAACACTGAAGCTTTCTTT	CASSQDVHPSNTEAFF
-	-	TRBV12-5	TRBJ1-1	TGTGCTAGTGCCACAGGGATGAACACTGAAGCTTTCTTT	CASATGMNTEAFF
-	-	TRBV28	TRBJ1-2	TGTGCCAGCAGTTTAAGGGATGGCTACACCTTC	CASSLRDGYTF
-	once	TRBV9	TRBJ2-5	TGTGCCAGCGGTGGGGGAAAAGAGACCCAGTACTTC	CASGGGKETQYF
-	-	TRBV5-1	TRBJ1-1	TGCGCCAGCAGCTTAGGGACGGAGACTGAAGCTTTCTTT	CASSLGTETEAFF
-	-	TRBV7-9	TRBJ1-4	TGTGCCAGCAGCTTAATTGGGTTGGGAGAAAAACTGTTTTTT	CASSLIGLGEKLFF
-	-	TRBV4-1	TRBJ2-2	TGCGCCAGCAGCCAAGTAGATATGGGTTTCGTCACCGGGGAGCTGTTTTTT	CASSQVDMGFVTGELFF
-	-	TRBV6-5	TRBJ1-1	TGTGCCAGCAGTTACTCGGTCGGAAACACTGAAGCTTTCTTT	CASSYSVGNTEAFF
-	-	TRBV6-5	TRBJ1-1	TGTGCCAGCCAAATCGGAGTGGGGAAGTCTGAAGCTTTCTTT	CASQIGVGKSEAFF
TRBD1	-	TRBV5-1	TRBJ1-1	TGCGCCAGCAGCTTATCCGGACAGGGGGACGAAGCTTTCTTT	CASSLSGQGDEAFF
-	few	TRBV2	TRBJ2-1	TGTGCCAGCCGACCCCTGCAGGGCTATGAGCAGTTCTTC	CASRPLQGYEQFF